This T cell receptor beta chain was found in a study of shared clonotypes between healthy human individuals. Whole-study context: Used for every donor were three CD4 naive, three CD4 memory, two CD8 naive and one CD8 memory plate.

This clone was counted once. The antigen remains undetermined. The table came from immunoSEQ multiplex PCR; TCRdb's copy has only in-frame clones and leaves some out. The table lists approximately 320,000 clones, less than 85% of them singletons, with 10% in the top ten. Findings and limits, study-wide: As a rule, naive subsets had a larger estimated richness than memory subsets.

Sequencing used memory CD4+ T cells sorted from blood. Documented subset: CD45RA-negative fraction. The sequence was collected from a man aged 30 to 45 in good health.

The CDR3 nucleotides read TGTGCCAGCAGCCCGGCCCACTCTGGAAACACCATATATTTT. Translating it yields CASSPAHSGNTIYF. The genes are TRBV6-5 and TRBJ1-3; D unclear. The CDR3 has 14 residues. V lost 6 bases to trimming and J lost 0 bases, with 9 bases between them. Germline CDR1 is MNHEY and CDR2 is SVGAGI.